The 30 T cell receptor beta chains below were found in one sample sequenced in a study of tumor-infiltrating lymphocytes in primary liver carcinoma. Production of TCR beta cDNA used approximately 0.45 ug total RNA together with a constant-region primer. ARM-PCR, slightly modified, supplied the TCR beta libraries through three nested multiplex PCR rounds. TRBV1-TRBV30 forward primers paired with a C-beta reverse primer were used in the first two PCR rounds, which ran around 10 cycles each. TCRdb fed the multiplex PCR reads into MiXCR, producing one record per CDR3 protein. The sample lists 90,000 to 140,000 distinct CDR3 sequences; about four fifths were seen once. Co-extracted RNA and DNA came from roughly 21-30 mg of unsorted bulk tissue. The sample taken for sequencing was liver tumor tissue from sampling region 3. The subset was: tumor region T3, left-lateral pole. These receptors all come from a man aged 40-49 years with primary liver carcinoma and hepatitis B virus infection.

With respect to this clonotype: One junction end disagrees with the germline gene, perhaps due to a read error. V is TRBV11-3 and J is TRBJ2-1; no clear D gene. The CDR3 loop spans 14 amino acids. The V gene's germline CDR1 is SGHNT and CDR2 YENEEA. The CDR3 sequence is CVRSLGVSNNEQLF. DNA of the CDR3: TGTGTCAGGAGCTTAGGCGTCTCGAACAATGAGCAGCTCTTC.

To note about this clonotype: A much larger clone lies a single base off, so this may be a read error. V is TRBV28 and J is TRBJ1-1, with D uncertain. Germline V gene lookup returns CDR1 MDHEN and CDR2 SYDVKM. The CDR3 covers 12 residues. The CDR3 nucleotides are TGTGCCAGCAGCCCTACCCACACTGAAGTTTTCTTT. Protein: CASSPTHTEVFF. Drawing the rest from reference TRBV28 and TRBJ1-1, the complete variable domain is DVKVTQSSRYLVKRTGEKVFLECVQDMDHENMFWYRQDPGLGLRLIYFSYDVKMKEKGDIPEGYSVSREKKERFSLILESASTNQTSMYLCASSPTHTEVFFGQGTRLTVV.

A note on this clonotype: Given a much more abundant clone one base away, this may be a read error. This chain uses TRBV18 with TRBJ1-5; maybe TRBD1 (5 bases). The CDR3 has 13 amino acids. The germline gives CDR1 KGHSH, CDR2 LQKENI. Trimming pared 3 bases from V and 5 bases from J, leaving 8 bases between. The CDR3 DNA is TGTGCCAGCTCACCGGGGGTGGATCAGCCCCAGCATTTT. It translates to CASSPGVDQPQHF.

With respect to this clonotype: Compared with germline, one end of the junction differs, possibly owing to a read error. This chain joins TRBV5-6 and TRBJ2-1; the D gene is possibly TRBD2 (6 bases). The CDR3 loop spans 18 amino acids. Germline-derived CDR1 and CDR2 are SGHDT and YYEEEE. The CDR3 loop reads CARSSLLSGSSSYNEQFF. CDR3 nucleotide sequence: TGTGCCCGCAGCTCCCTACTTAGCGGTTCAAGTTCCTACAATGAGCAGTTCTTC. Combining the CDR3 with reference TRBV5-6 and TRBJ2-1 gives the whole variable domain DAGVTQSPTHLIKTRGQQVTLRCSPKSGHDTVSWYQQALGQGPQFIFQYYEEEERQRGNFPDRFSGHQFPNYSSELNVNALLLGDSALYLCARSSLLSGSSSYNEQFFGPGTRLTVL.

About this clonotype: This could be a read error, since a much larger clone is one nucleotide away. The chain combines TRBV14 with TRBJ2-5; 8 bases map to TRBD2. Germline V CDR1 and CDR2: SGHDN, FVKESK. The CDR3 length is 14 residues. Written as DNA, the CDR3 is TGTGTCAGCAGCCAACTCGGGGGGGGAGAGACCCAGTACTTC. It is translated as CVSSQLGGGETQYF.

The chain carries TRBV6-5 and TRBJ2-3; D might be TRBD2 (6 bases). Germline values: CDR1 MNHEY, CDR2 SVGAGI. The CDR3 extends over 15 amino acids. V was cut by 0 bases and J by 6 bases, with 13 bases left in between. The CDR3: CASSYSGGIADTQYF. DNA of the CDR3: TGTGCCAGCAGTTACTCGGGGGGTATAGCGGATACGCAGTATTTT.

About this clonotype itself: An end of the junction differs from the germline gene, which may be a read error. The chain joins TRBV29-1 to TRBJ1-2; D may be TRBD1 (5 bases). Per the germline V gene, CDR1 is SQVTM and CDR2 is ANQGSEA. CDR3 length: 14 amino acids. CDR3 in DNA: TGCAGCATTGAAGCGGAAGGAGGGGTGGATGGGTACACCTTC. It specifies CSIEAEGGVDGYTF.

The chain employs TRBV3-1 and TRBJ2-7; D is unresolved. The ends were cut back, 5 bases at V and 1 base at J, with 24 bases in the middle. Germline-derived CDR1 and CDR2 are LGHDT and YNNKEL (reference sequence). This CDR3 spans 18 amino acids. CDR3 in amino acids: CASSSSAEAGPFSYEQYF. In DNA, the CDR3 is TGTGCCAGCAGCTCGAGTGCGGAAGCCGGGCCTTTTTCCTACGAGCAGTACTTC.

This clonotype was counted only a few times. This CDR3 reads CASNRLQGTGANVLTF. The CDR3 region has the DNA TGTGCCAGCAACCGTCTTCAGGGAACCGGGGCCAACGTCCTGACTTTC. This chain joins TRBV6-2 or TRBV6-3 and TRBJ2-6; D may be TRBD1 (5 bases). This CDR3 has 16 residues. V lost 7 bases, J lost 4 bases, and 17 bases lay in between. Germline loops: CDR1 MNHEY, CDR2 SVGEGT.

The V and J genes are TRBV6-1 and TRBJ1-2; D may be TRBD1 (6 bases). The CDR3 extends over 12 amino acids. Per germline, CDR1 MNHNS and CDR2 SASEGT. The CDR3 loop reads CTRLTGAYGYTF. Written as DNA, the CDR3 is TGTACCCGACTGACAGGCGCCTATGGCTACACCTTC.

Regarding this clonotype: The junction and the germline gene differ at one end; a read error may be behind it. The chain's CDR3 is CASSQDLYLQETQHF. The CDR3 nucleotides read TGTGCCAGCAGCCAAGATCTTTACTTGCAAGAGACCCAGCACTTC. The rearrangement links TRBV4-1 to TRBJ2-5; no firm D call. The CDR3 is made up of 15 amino acids. Germline CDR1 and CDR2: MGHRA and YSYEKL.

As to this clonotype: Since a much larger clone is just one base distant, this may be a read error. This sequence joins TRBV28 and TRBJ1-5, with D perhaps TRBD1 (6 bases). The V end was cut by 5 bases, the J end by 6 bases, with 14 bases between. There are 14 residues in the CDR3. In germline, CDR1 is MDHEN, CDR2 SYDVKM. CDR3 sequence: CASSRTVGSQPQHF. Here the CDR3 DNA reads TGTGCCAGCAGTCGGACAGTTGGCAGTCAGCCCCAGCATTTT.

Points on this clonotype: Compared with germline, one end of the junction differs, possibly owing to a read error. CDR3 in DNA: TGTACCAGCAGCCCAAGGACAGGAAACGAGCAGTATTTC. Protein product: CTSSPRTGNEQYF. The chain employs TRBV11-1 and TRBJ2-7; 7 bases align to TRBD1. Per germline, CDR1 SGHAT and CDR2 FQDESV (reference sequence). The CDR3 covers 13 residues.

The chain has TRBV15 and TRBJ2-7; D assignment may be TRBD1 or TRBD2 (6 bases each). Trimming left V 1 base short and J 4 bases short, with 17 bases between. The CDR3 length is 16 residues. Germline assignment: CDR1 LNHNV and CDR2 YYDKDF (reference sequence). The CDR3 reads CATSRVRGTPKYEQYF. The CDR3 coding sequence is TGTGCCACCAGCAGAGTAAGGGGGACTCCGAAATACGAGCAGTACTTC.

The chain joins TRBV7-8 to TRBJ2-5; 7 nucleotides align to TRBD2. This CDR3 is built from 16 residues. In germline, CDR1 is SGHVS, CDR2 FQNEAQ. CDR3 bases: TGTGGCAACAGCCGAAGGGCGGGAGCGAGGGAAGGGACCCAGTACTTC. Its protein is CGNSRRAGAREGTQYF.

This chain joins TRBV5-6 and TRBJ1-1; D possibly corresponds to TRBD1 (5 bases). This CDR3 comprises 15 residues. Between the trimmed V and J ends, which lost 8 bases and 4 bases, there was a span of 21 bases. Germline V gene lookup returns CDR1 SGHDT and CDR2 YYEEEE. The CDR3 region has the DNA TGTGCCAGTAGCCCAGGGTGTAAAGTGAGCACTGAAGCTTTCTTT. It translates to CASSPGCKVSTEAFF.

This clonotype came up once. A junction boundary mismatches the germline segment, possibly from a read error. This CDR3 reads CASKMTGTLEVFF. The CDR3 bases are TGTGCCAGCAAGATGACAGGGACCCTTGAAGTTTTCTTT. The chain joins TRBV6-1 to TRBJ1-1, with 7 nucleotides matching TRBD1. This CDR3 contains 13 residues. Germline assignment: CDR1 MNHNS and CDR2 SASEGT.

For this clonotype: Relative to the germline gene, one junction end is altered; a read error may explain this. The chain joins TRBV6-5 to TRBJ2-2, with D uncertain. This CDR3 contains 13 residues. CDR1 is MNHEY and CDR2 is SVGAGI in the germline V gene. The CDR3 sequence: CVSSYRDTGELFF. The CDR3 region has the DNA TGTGTCAGCAGTTACCGGGACACCGGGGAGCTGTTTTTT.

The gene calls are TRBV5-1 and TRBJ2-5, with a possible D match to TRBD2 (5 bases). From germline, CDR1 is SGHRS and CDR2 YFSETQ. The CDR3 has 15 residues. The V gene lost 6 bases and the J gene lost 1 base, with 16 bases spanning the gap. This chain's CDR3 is CASIHERVGQETQYF. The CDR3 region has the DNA TGCGCCAGCATCCACGAGAGGGTTGGCCAAGAGACCCAGTACTTC.

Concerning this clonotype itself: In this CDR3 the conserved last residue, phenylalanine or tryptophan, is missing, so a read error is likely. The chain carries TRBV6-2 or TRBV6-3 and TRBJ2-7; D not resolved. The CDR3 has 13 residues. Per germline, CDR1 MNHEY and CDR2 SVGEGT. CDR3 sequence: CISSYEVPYEQYY. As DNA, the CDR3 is TGTATCAGCAGTTACGAGGTACCCTACGAGCAGTACTAC.

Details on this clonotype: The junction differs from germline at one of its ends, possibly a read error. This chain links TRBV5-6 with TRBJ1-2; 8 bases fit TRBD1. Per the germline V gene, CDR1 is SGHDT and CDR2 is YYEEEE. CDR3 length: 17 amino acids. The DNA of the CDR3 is TGTGCCAGCAGCTTGGGACAGGGGATGCGCCTCCTCTATGCCTACACCTTC. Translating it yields CASSLGQGMRLLYAYTF.

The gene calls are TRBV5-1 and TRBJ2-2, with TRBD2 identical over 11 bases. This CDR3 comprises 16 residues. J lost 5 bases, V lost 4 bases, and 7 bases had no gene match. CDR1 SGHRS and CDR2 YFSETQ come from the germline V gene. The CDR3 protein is CASSILAGVDTGELFF. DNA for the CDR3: TGCGCCAGCAGCATACTAGCGGGAGTGGATACCGGGGAGCTGTTTTTT.

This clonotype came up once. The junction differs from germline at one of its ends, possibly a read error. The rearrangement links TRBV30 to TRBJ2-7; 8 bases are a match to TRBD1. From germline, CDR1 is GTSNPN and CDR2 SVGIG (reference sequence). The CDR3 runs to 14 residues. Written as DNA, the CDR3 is TGTGTCTGGACTAATACCGGGACAGGTGACGAGCAGTACTTC. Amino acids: CVWTNTGTGDEQYF.

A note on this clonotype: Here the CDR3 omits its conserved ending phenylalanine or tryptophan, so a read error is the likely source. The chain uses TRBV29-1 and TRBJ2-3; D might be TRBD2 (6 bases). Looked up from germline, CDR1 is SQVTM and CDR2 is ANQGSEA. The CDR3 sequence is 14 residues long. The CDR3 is CSVEGSGNADRQYL. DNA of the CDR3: TGCAGCGTTGAGGGTAGCGGCAACGCAGATAGGCAGTATCTT.

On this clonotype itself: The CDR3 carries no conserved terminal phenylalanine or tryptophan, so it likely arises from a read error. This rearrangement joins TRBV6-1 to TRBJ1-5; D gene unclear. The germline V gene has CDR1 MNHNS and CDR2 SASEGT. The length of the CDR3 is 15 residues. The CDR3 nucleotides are TGTGTCAGCAGTGAGATCGGGAACAGCAATCAGCTCCAGCATTAT. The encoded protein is CVSSEIGNSNQLQHY.

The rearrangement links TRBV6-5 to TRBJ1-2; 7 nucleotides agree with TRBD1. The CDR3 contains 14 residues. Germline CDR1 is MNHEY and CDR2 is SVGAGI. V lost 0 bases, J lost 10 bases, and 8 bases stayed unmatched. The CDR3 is CASSYSWDSHDYTF. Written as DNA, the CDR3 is TGTGCCAGCAGTTACTCGTGGGACAGCCATGACTACACCTTC.

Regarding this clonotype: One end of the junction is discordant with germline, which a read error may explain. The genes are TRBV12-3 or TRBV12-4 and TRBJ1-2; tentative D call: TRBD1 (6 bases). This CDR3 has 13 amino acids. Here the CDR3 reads CASSLTGLVAYTF. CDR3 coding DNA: TGTGCCAGCAGTTTAACAGGGCTAGTCGCTTACACTTTC.

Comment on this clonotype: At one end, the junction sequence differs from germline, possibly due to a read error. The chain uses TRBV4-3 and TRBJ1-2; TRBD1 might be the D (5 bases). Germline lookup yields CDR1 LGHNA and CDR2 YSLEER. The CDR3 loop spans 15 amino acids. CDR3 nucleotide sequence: TGCGCCAGCAGCCAAGATCTGGGGGTTCGGGGTGGCTACATCTTC. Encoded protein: CASSQDLGVRGGYIF.

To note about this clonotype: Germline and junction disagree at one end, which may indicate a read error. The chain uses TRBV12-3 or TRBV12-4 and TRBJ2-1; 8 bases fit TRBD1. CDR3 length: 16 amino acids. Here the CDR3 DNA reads TGTGCCAGCAATCCACCCGGGACAGGCCCTTACAATGAGGAGTTCTTC. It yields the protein CASNPPGTGPYNEEFF.

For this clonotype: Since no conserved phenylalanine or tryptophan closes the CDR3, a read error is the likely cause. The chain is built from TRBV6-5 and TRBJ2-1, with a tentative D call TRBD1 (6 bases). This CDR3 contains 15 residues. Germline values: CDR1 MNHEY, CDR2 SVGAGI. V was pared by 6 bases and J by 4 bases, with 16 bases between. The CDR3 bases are TGTGCCAGCAGCTTACTAGTGGGGACATACAATGAGCAGTTCTTA. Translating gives CASSLLVGTYNEQFL.